This is a list of T cell receptor beta chains from one sample in a study of glioma-infiltrating T cells after dendritic cell vaccination. Sequencing was performed with immunoSEQ multiplex PCR; in TCRdb, only in-frame clones are kept and a portion is missing. The data hold around 23,000 clones, with 85% to 90% observed a single time. This specimen consisted of blood, obtained after dendritic cell vaccination. The receptors shown here come from a human donor with glioblastoma. The CDR3 runs from the conserved cysteine through the conserved F or W. The D gene is left open where the match is weak. Clone size is stated in some rows and not others, as once, few, many or a class when expanded.

d_gene	abundance	v_gene	j_gene	CDR3aa	CDR3nt
TRBD1	.	TRBV12-5	TRBJ1-5	CASGLGDSFNQPQHF	TGTGCTAGTGGTTTGGGGGACAGTTTCAATCAGCCCCAGCATTTT
TRBD1	.	TRBV5-1	TRBJ2-1	CASSLADRDYEQFF	TGCGCCAGCAGCTTGGCAGACAGGGATTATGAGCAGTTCTTC
TRBD1	once	TRBV12-5	TRBJ1-1	CASGFGQGNTEAFF	TGTGCTAGTGGATTTGGACAGGGAAACACTGAAGCTTTCTTT
.	.	TRBV5-1	TRBJ2-2	CASSLTVLSTGELFF	TGCGCCAGCAGCCTGACAGTACTATCCACCGGGGAGCTGTTTTTT
.	.	TRBV5-8	TRBJ2-6	CASSPYGSGANVLTF	TGTGCCAGCAGCCCCTATGGCTCTGGGGCCAACGTCCTGACTTTC
TRBD2	few	TRBV7-2	TRBJ2-1	CASSHGTSSNEQFF	TGTGCCAGCAGCCATGGGACTAGCAGCAATGAGCAGTTCTTC
.	few	TRBV7-9	TRBJ2-3	CASSLGLADTQYF	TGTGCCAGCAGCTTAGGACTAGCAGATACGCAGTATTTT
TRBD1	.	TRBV18	TRBJ1-1	CASSPPTGRRNTEAFF	TGTGCCAGCTCACCCCCGACAGGGAGGAGGAACACTGAAGCTTTCTTT
.	.	TRBV6-1	TRBJ1-2	CASSERGRDGYTF	TGTGCCAGCAGTGAAAGGGGGAGAGATGGCTACACCTTC
.	.	TRBV15	TRBJ2-7	CATRAGQSNYEQYF	TGTGCCACCAGGGCTGGACAGTCGAACTACGAGCAGTACTTC
.	.	TRBV28	TRBJ2-7	CASSPLRYEQYF	TGTGCCAGCAGCCCGCTACGCTACGAGCAGTACTTC
TRBD1	once	TRBV7-6	TRBJ2-1	CASSLGQGDYNEQFF	TGTGCCAGCAGCTTGGGCCAGGGGGACTACAATGAGCAGTTCTTC
.	.	TRBV19	TRBJ2-5	CASSIFPGPETQYF	TGTGCCAGTAGTATATTCCCAGGGCCGGAGACCCAGTACTTC
TRBD1	.	TRBV19	TRBJ2-5	CASSIGQGAETQYF	TGTGCCAGTAGTATTGGGCAGGGGGCCGAGACCCAGTACTTC
TRBD2	.	TRBV11-1	TRBJ2-1	CASSLVASGVYNEQFF	TGTGCCAGCAGCTTAGTAGCTAGCGGGGTCTACAATGAGCAGTTCTTC
TRBD2	.	TRBV4-1	TRBJ2-7	CASSPGTSHEQYF	TGCGCCAGCAGCCCCGGGACTAGCCACGAGCAGTACTTC
TRBD2	once	TRBV6-1	TRBJ2-5	CASSDGTRETQYF	TGTGCCAGCAGTGATGGGACTAGGGAGACCCAGTACTTC
.	.	TRBV9	TRBJ1-5	CASSVRYYQGPGSQPQHF	TGTGCCAGCAGCGTAAGGTACTACCAGGGGCCAGGGAGTCAGCCCCAGCATTTT
TRBD1	.	TRBV19	TRBJ2-1	CASSPSGQRNEQFF	TGTGCCAGTAGTCCCTCGGGACAGCGGAATGAGCAGTTCTTC
.	.	TRBV21-1	TRBJ1-2	CASSKEGYRDRGYGYTF	TGTGCCAGCAGCAAAGAGGGTTATAGGGATCGCGGGTATGGCTACACCTTC
TRBD1	.	TRBV19	TRBJ1-4	CASSIGQGYEKLFF	TGTGCCAGTAGTATAGGACAGGGATATGAAAAACTGTTTTTT
TRBD1	.	TRBV10-1	TRBJ2-2	CASSESRQGTGELFF	TGCGCCAGCAGTGAGAGTCGACAGGGGACCGGGGAGCTGTTTTTT
TRBD2	once	TRBV5-5	TRBJ2-1	CASSGGAYNEQFF	TGTGCCAGCAGCGGGGGGGCCTACAATGAGCAGTTCTTC
TRBD1	.	TRBV5-1	TRBJ1-1	CASSSIQGGEAFF	TGCGCCAGCAGCTCTATACAGGGGGGTGAAGCTTTCTTT
.	.	TRBV4-2	TRBJ1-1	CASSQEGASNTEAFF	TGTGCCAGCAGCCAAGAAGGGGCCTCGAACACTGAAGCTTTCTTT
TRBD1	.	TRBV5-1	TRBJ2-7	CASRVGQGASYEQYF	TGCGCCAGCAGGGTCGGACAGGGGGCATCCTACGAGCAGTACTTC
.	once	TRBV5-1	TRBJ1-5	CASSGGDNQPQHF	TGCGCCAGCAGCGGAGGGGATAATCAGCCCCAGCATTTT
TRBD1	.	TRBV19	TRBJ1-1	CASSIGTGGLNTEAFF	TGTGCCAGTAGTATCGGGACAGGGGGCTTGAACACTGAAGCTTTCTTT
.	.	TRBV7-6	TRBJ1-6	CASSLGPGFNSPLHF	TGTGCCAGCAGCTTAGGCCCAGGGTTTAATTCACCCCTCCACTTT
.	.	TRBV30	TRBJ1-1	CAETRTVMNTEAFF	TGTGCCGAAACTCGGACAGTAATGAACACTGAAGCTTTCTTT